Presented here are 10 T cell receptor beta chains from one specimen sequenced in a study of T cells in Graves' hyperthyroidism and ophthalmopathy. Amplification of TCR beta CDR3 regions was performed using RNA transcripts as template. The primer set for the first-round RT-PCR of the TCR CDR3 was HTBI. TCRdb called the multiplex PCR reads again in MiXCR, with one record for every CDR3 protein. Among a few hundred thousand distinct CDR3 sequences listed, around 15% were seen once. The sequenced sample consisted of blood. These receptors were taken from a woman between 40 and 55 years old with Graves' ophthalmopathy.

In its sample, this clonotype was seen many times. This chain links TRBV11-2 with TRBJ2-5, with TRBD2 identical over 8 bases. Trimming removed 1 base from V and 6 bases from J; junction bases left unmatched: 7. Germline CDR1 and CDR2: SGHAT and FQNNGV. This CDR3 region has 15 residues. For the CDR3, the DNA is TGTGCCAGCAGCTTAGCGGGGGGGATTTATAAGACCCAGTACTTC. Its translation is CASSLAGGIYKTQYF.

This clonotype was detected only a few times. The gene calls are TRBV6-1 and TRBJ1-2, with D perhaps TRBD1 (6 bases). CDR3 size: 15 residues. The V end was cut by 5 bases, the J end by 6 bases, with 19 bases between. Germline CDR1 is MNHNS and CDR2 is SASEGT. CDR3 DNA sequence: TGTGCCAGCAGTAAGCTTCCCGACAGGAAGAATGGCTACACCTTC. Its protein product is CASSKLPDRKNGYTF.

This clonotype turned up a few times. The chain is built from TRBV19 and TRBJ2-1; TRBD2 matches at 11 bases. V shed 3 bases and J 2 bases; nucleotides not matched to a gene: 3. The CDR3 sequence is 16 residues long. The germline CDR1 and CDR2 sequences are LNHDA and SQIVND (reference sequence). CDR3 sequence (DNA): TGTGCCAGTAGTATGACTAGCGGGACTCCCTACAATGAGCAGTTCTTC. It codes for CASSMTSGTPYNEQFF.

The chain links TRBV5-1 to TRBJ2-3; no firm D call. V lost 0 bases, J lost 2 bases, and 7 bases lay in between. The length of the CDR3 is 14 residues. CDR1 SGHRS and CDR2 YFSETQ come from the germline V gene. The CDR3 DNA follows: TGCGCCAGCAGCTTGGCGACACTCACAGATACGCAGTATTTT. Protein sequence: CASSLATLTDTQYF.

This clonotype was counted at least ten times. The chain couples TRBV20-1 to TRBJ2-3; the D gene could be TRBD1 or TRBD2 (5 bases each). This CDR3 comprises 14 residues. CDR1 is DFQATT, CDR2 SNEGSKA, per germline (reference sequence). Trimming cost V 3 bases and J 7 bases, with 17 bases left between them. The CDR3 nucleotides read TGCAGTGCTAGTAGGGACGCCGCTGAGAATACGCAGTATTTT. This codes for CSASRDAAENTQYF.

Ten or more counts support this clonotype. The J gene is TRBJ1-4, the V gene TRBV28, with 9 bases matching TRBD1. From germline, CDR1 is MDHEN and CDR2 SYDVKM. This CDR3 region has 14 residues. Losses at the gene ends were 5 bases for V and 6 bases for J; bases not matched to a gene: 4. In nucleotides, the CDR3 is TGTGCCAGCAGTACCGGGACAGGGCATGAAAAACTGTTTTTT. The encoded protein is CASSTGTGHEKLFF.

This clonotype came up many times. This chain connects TRBV7-3 to TRBJ2-1, with 10 bases fitting TRBD2. Germline V gene sequence: CDR1 SGHTA, CDR2 FQGTGA. The CDR3 loop spans 15 amino acids. Trimming cost V 2 bases and J 8 bases; bases outside gene matches: 6. The CDR3 sequence: CASSLGSSGGYEQFF. DNA for the CDR3: TGTGCCAGCAGCTTAGGGTCTAGCGGGGGCTATGAGCAGTTCTTC.

This clonotype was counted many times. The chain combines TRBV5-1 with TRBJ1-1; no firm D call. The CDR3 has 13 residues. The ends were cut back, 4 bases at V and 7 bases at J, with 14 bases in the middle. Germline loops: CDR1 SGHRS, CDR2 YFSETQ. The CDR3 reads CASSRAGSSEAFF. For the CDR3, the DNA is TGCGCCAGCAGCCGAGCGGGAAGTAGTGAAGCTTTCTTT. Variable domain in full (rest from reference TRBV5-1 and TRBJ1-1): KAGVTQTPRYLIKTRGQQVTLSCSPISGHRSVSWYQQTPGQGLQFLFEYFSETQRNKGNFPGRFSGRQFSNSRSEMNVSTLELGDSALYLCASSRAGSSEAFFGQGTRLTVV.

The V call is TRBV20-1, the J call TRBJ1-4; tentative D call: TRBD1 (6 bases). Trimming pared 4 bases from V and 5 bases from J, leaving 14 bases between. Germline CDR1 reads DFQATT; CDR2 reads SNEGSKA (reference sequence). The CDR3 spans 14 residues. CDR3 sequence (DNA): TGCAGTGCTACCGGGGGCGCCCCGAATGAAAAACTGTTTTTT. Its translation is CSATGGAPNEKLFF.

The gene calls are TRBV6-2 or TRBV6-3 and TRBJ2-1, with 15 positions matching TRBD2. The CDR3 consists of 15 residues. Germline-derived CDR1 and CDR2 are MNHEY and SVGEGT. The junction had 5 bases not matched to a gene; V was cut back by 5 bases and J by 9 bases. CDR3 sequence (DNA): TGTGCCAGCAGTGCGGGACTAGCGGGGGGCGGTGAGCAGTTCTTC. It is translated as CASSAGLAGGGEQFF.